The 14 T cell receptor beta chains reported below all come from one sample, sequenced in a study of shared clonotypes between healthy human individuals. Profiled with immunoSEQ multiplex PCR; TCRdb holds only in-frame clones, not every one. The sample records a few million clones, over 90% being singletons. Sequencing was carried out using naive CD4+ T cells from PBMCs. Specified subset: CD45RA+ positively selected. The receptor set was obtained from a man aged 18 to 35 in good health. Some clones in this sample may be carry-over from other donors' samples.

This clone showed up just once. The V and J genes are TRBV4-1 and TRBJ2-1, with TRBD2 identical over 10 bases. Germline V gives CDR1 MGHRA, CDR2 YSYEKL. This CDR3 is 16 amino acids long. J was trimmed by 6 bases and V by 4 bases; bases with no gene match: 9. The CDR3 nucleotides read TGCGCCAGCAGCCGCTTTAGCGGGAGGTGGGGCAATGAGCAGTTCTTC. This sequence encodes CASSRFSGRWGNEQFF.

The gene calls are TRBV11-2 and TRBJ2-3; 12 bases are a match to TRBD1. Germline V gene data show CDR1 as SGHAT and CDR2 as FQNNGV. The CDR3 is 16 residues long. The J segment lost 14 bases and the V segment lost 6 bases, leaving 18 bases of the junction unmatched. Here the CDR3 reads CASSPLRGQGAGRTYF. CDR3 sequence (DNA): TGTGCCAGCAGTCCATTACGGGGACAGGGGGCTGGGAGGACGTATTTT. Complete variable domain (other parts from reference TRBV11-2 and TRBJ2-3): EAGVAQSPRYKIIEKRQSVAFWCNPISGHATLYWYQQILGQGPKLLIQFQNNGVVDDSQLPKDRFSAERLKGVDSTLKIQPAKLEDSAVYLCASSPLRGQGAGRTYFGPGTRLTVL.

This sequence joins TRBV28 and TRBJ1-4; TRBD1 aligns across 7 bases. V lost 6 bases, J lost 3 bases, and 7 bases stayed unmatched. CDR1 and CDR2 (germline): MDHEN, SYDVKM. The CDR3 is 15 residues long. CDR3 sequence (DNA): TGTGCCAGCAGCTCAAACCAGGGGGCTAATGAAAAACTGTTTTTT. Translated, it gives CASSSNQGANEKLFF.

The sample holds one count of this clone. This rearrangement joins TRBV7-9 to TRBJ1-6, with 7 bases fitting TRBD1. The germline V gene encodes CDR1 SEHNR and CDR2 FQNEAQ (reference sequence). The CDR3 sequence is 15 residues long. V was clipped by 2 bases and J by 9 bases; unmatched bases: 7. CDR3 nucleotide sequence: TGTGCCAGCAGCTTAATCCAGGGGGGGAGTTCACCCCTCCACTTT. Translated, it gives CASSLIQGGSSPLHF.

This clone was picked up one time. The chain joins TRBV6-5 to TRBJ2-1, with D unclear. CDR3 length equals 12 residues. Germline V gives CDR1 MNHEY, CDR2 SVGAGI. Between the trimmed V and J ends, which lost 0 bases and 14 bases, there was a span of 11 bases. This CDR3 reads CASSYSVGKEFF. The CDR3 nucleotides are TGTGCCAGCAGTTACTCGGTAGGGAAGGAGTTCTTC.

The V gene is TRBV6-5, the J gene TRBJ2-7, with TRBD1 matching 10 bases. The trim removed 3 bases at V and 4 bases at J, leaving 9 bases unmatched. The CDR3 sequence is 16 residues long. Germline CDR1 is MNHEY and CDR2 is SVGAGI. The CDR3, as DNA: TGTGCCAGCAGTTATCGCCCGACGGGACAGGGGTACGAGCAGTACTTC. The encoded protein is CASSYRPTGQGYEQYF.

The CDR3 nucleotides read TGCGCCAGCAGCTTGGGTCCGCAAACTGAAGCTTTCTTT. Protein: CASSLGPQTEAFF. The chain has TRBV5-1 and TRBJ1-1; D call uncertain. V was shortened by 0 bases and J by 5 bases, with 8 bases between the two germline ends. The CDR3 runs 13 residues. The germline V gene has CDR1 SGHRS and CDR2 YFSETQ. The full variable domain, with the rest looked up from reference TRBV5-1 and TRBJ1-1, is KAGVTQTPRYLIKTRGQQVTLSCSPISGHRSVSWYQQTPGQGLQFLFEYFSETQRNKGNFPGRFSGRQFSNSRSEMNVSTLELGDSALYLCASSLGPQTEAFFGQGTRLTVV.

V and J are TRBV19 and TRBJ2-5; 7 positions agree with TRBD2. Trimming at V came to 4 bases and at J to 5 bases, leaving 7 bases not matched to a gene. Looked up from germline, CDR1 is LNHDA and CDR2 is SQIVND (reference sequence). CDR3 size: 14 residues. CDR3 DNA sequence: TGTGCCAGTAGTACTAGCGGAGTAAGTGAGACCCAGTACTTC. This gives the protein CASSTSGVSETQYF.

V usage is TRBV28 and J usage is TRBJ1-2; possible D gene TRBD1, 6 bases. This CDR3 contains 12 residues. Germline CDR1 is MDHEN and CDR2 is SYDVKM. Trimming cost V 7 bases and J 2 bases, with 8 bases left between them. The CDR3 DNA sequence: TGTGCCAGCAATGGACAGAACTATGGCTACACCTTC. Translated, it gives CASNGQNYGYTF.

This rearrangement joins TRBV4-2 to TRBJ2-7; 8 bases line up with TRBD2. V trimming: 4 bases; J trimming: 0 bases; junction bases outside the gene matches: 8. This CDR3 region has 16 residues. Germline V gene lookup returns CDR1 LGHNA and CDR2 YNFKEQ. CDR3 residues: CASSPPYRGGSYEQYF. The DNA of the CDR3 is TGTGCCAGCAGCCCCCCATACCGGGGGGGCTCCTACGAGCAGTACTTC.

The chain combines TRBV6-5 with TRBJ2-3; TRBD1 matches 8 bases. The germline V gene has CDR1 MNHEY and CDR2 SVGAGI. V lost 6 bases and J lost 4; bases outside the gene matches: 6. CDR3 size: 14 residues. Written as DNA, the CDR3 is TGTGCCAGCAGGCGGACAGGGCGGGCAGATACGCAGTATTTT. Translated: CASRRTGRADTQYF.

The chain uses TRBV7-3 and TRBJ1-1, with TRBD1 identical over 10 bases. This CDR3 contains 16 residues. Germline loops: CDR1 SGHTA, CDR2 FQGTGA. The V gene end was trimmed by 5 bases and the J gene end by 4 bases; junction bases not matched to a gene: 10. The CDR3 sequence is CASSPRDRGRFTEAFF. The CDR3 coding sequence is TGTGCCAGCAGCCCACGAGACAGGGGGCGCTTCACTGAAGCTTTCTTT.

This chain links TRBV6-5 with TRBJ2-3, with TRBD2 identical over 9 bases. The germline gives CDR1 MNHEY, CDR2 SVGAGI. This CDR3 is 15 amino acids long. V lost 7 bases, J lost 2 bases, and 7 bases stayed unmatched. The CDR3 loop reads CASKPGLASTDTQYF. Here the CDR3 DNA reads TGTGCCAGCAAGCCGGGACTAGCCTCCACAGATACGCAGTATTTT.

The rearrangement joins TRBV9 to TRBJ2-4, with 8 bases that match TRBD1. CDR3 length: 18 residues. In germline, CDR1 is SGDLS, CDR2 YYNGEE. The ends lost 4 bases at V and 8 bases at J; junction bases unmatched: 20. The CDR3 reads CASSPKSKSGGRSDIQYF. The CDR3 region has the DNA TGTGCCAGCAGCCCAAAGTCCAAATCAGGGGGCCGTAGTGACATTCAGTACTTC. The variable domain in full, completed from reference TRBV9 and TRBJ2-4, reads DSGVTQTPKHLITATGQRVTLRCSPRSGDLSVYWYQQSLDQGLQFLIQYYNGEERAKGNILERFSAQQFPDLHSELNLSSLELGDSALYFCASSPKSKSGGRSDIQYFGAGTRLSVL.